These 27 T cell receptor beta chains were all obtained from the same sample, sequenced in a study of blood T cell repertoires in COVID-19. Method: immunoSEQ multiplex PCR; TCRdb's copy keeps in-frame clones and lacks some. Of about 180,000 clones detected, around 86% appear once; the ten largest clones hold around 9%. Sequenced material: PBMCs or T cells enriched from blood (not recorded which). These receptor sequences come from a woman aged 25 to 39 who had recovered from COVID-19.

The chain uses TRBV7-6 and TRBJ1-3; D possibly corresponds to TRBD1 (5 bases). Germline loops: CDR1 SGHVS, CDR2 FNYEAQ. This CDR3 is built from 14 residues. Trimming cost V 5 bases and J 3 bases, with 11 bases left between them. This chain's CDR3 is CASSGGGGGNTIYF. CDR3 nucleotide sequence: TGTGCCAGCAGCGGGGGGGGAGGTGGAAACACCATATATTTT.

This chain connects TRBV28 to TRBJ1-6, with 11 bases identical to TRBD1. V dropped 3 bases and J dropped 8; count of bases not matched to a gene: 6. CDR3 length: 16 amino acids. CDR1 is MDHEN, CDR2 SYDVKM, per germline. CDR3 protein: CASSFIRTGGHSPLHF. The CDR3 DNA reads TGTGCCAGCAGTTTTATCCGGACAGGGGGCCATTCACCCCTCCACTTT.

The rearrangement joins TRBV30 to TRBJ2-7; 9 bases align to TRBD2. This CDR3 comprises 13 residues. Germline V gene sequence: CDR1 GTSNPN, CDR2 SVGIG (reference sequence). With V trimmed by 4 bases and J by 2 bases, 3 bases remained unmatched. This CDR3 is CAWTPSGAYEQYF. CDR3 bases: TGTGCCTGGACCCCTAGCGGGGCCTACGAGCAGTACTTC.

This sequence joins TRBV9 and TRBJ2-2; D possibly corresponds to TRBD1 (7 bases). V was shortened by 3 bases and J by 3 bases, with 12 bases between the two germline ends. The CDR3 runs to 15 residues. Germline CDR1 reads SGDLS; CDR2 reads YYNGEE. The DNA of the CDR3 is TGTGCCAGCAGCGGGAGGGGGCGAGACACCGGGGAGCTGTTTTTT. Translated, it gives CASSGRGRDTGELFF.

This chain joins TRBV28 and TRBJ1-4; D uncertain. Trimming took off 7 bases at V and 0 bases at J, with 15 bases between the two ends. Germline-derived CDR1 and CDR2 are MDHEN and SYDVKM. The CDR3 is made up of 16 amino acids. This CDR3 is CASKEWGVATNEKLFF. The CDR3 bases are TGTGCCAGCAAGGAGTGGGGAGTAGCAACTAATGAAAAACTGTTTTTT.

The chain has TRBV18 and TRBJ2-1; 8 bases fit TRBD2. Per the germline V gene, CDR1 is KGHSH and CDR2 is LQKENI. This CDR3 has 16 residues. With V trimmed by 3 bases and J by 9 bases, 13 bases remained unmatched. CDR3 amino acids: CASSPALTGGEGEQFF. CDR3 coding DNA: TGTGCCAGCTCACCCGCTCTGACGGGAGGGGAAGGTGAGCAGTTCTTC.

This clone showed up just a few times. The chain carries TRBV9 and TRBJ1-1; 7 nucleotides align to TRBD1. The CDR3 is 13 amino acids. Looked up from germline, CDR1 is SGDLS and CDR2 is YYNGEE. Trimming at V came to 0 bases and at J to 6 bases, leaving 2 bases not matched to a gene. The CDR3 coding sequence is TGTGCCAGCAGCGTAGGTGGGACAGCTGAAGCTTTCTTT. Its protein product is CASSVGGTAEAFF.

The V and J genes are TRBV6-1 and TRBJ1-2; 7 nucleotides line up with TRBD1. V was pared by 4 bases and J by 6 bases, with 14 bases of the junction left unmatched. CDR1 and CDR2 from the germline V gene are MNHNS and SASEGT. This CDR3 has 16 amino acids. CDR3 bases: TGTGCCAGCAGTGTTACGACAGGGCGAGCCCCGAATGGCTACACCTTC. Its protein product is CASSVTTGRAPNGYTF.

This rearrangement joins TRBV5-4 to TRBJ2-7, with 15 bases fitting TRBD2. J was trimmed by 6 bases and V by 3 bases; bases with no gene match: 10. Germline V lookup: CDR1 SGHNT, CDR2 YYREEE (reference sequence). CDR3 length equals 17 residues. CDR3 sequence: CASSSPTGLAGGGEQYF. CDR3 DNA: TGTGCCAGCAGCTCGCCAACAGGACTAGCGGGAGGGGGCGAGCAGTACTTC. The entire variable domain, with the rest obtained from reference TRBV5-4 and TRBJ2-7, is as follows: ETGVTQSPTHLIKTRGQQVTLRCSSQSGHNTVSWYQQALGQGPQFIFQYYREEENGRGNFPPRFSGLQFPNYSSELNVNALELDDSALYLCASSSPTGLAGGGEQYFGPGTRLTVT.

This chain links TRBV7-9 with TRBJ2-2, with D perhaps matching TRBD1 (5 bases). The ends were cut back, 5 bases at V and 0 bases at J, with 13 bases in the middle. The CDR3 spans 16 residues. Germline CDR1 and CDR2: SEHNR and FQNEAQ (reference sequence). The CDR3 sequence: CASSLKPTANTGELFF. CDR3 DNA: TGTGCCAGCAGCCTAAAGCCGACAGCGAACACCGGGGAGCTGTTTTTT.

V and J are TRBV19 and TRBJ1-1; TRBD1 matches at 8 bases. The CDR3 totals 14 residues. Germline values: CDR1 LNHDA, CDR2 SQIVND (reference sequence). V dropped 3 bases and J dropped 0; count of bases not matched to a gene: 0. In DNA, the CDR3 is TGTGCCAGTAGTATGGGACAGGTGAACACTGAAGCTTTCTTT. Its translation is CASSMGQVNTEAFF.

The chain couples TRBV28 to TRBJ2-7; TRBD2 is a possible D gene (6 bases). Trimming stripped 2 bases from V and 3 bases from J, with 11 bases between. In germline, CDR1 is MDHEN, CDR2 SYDVKM. The CDR3 is 14 amino acids. The CDR3 DNA follows: TGTGCCAGCAGTTTACAGACGGACTACTACGAGCAGTACTTC. Translating it yields CASSLQTDYYEQYF.

The chain couples TRBV12-3 or TRBV12-4 to TRBJ1-2; 7 bases align to TRBD1. The CDR3 totals 13 residues. V shed 6 bases and J 6 bases; nucleotides not matched to a gene: 7. The CDR3: CASSDRVLNGYTF. In DNA, the CDR3 is TGTGCCAGCAGCGACAGGGTTCTAAATGGCTACACCTTC.

The CDR3 DNA reads as TGTGCCAGCAGCCAAGAAGGGACTAGCGGGAGGGCAGATACGCAGTATTTT. It encodes CASSQEGTSGRADTQYF. The V and J genes are TRBV3-1 (or the pseudogene TRBV3-2) and TRBJ2-3, with 16 bases lining up with TRBD2. V trimming: 0 bases; J trimming: 4 bases; junction bases outside the gene matches: 1. Germline CDR1 reads LGHDT; CDR2 reads YNNKEL (reference sequence). This CDR3 region has 17 residues.

The chain has TRBV28 and TRBJ1-1; possible D gene TRBD1, 6 bases. Trimming removed 6 bases at V and 1 base at J, with 9 bases between. This CDR3 has 13 residues. Germline assignment: CDR1 MDHEN and CDR2 SYDVKM. This CDR3 reads CASRSTGNTEAFF. Here the CDR3 DNA reads TGTGCCAGCAGATCGACAGGGAACACTGAAGCTTTCTTT.

The gene calls are TRBV28 and TRBJ2-2; D is unresolved. Deletions cut 4 bases from V and 3 bases from J, with 9 bases between. This CDR3 has 14 residues. Per germline, CDR1 MDHEN and CDR2 SYDVKM. The CDR3, as DNA: TGTGCCAGCAGTTCCCGTTCCTACACCGGGGAGCTGTTTTTT. Translating it yields CASSSRSYTGELFF.

The chain joins TRBV3-1 (or the pseudogene TRBV3-2) to TRBJ2-1, with 11 bases aligning to TRBD2. The CDR3 sequence is 18 residues long. Germline CDR1 and CDR2: LGHDT and YNNKEL (reference sequence). Trimming removed 0 bases from V and 6 bases from J; junction bases left unmatched: 10. The CDR3 bases are TGTGCCAGCAGCCAAGATTTAGCGGGAGGGCCTCGGTCCAATGAGCAGTTCTTC. Amino acid sequence: CASSQDLAGGPRSNEQFF.

V gene TRBV19 combines with J gene TRBJ1-5; weak D call: TRBD1 (5 bases). V was shortened by 7 bases and J by 7 bases, with 17 bases between the two germline ends. Germline lookup yields CDR1 LNHDA and CDR2 SQIVND (reference sequence). The length of the CDR3 is 14 residues. In DNA form, the CDR3 reads TGTGCCAGTAAATTTGGAGGGGCTCGGCAGCCCCAGCATTTT. Translated, it gives CASKFGGARQPQHF.

This rearrangement joins TRBV6-6 to TRBJ2-2; TRBD2 is a possible D gene (6 bases). Trimming took 7 bases from V and 6 from J, leaving 12 bases between them. The CDR3 sequence is 13 residues long. Germline CDR1 reads MNHNY; CDR2 reads SVGAGI (reference sequence). Here the CDR3 DNA reads TGTGCCAGCACTGGCGGGGAGGCCGGGGAGCTGTTTTTT. Translation: CASTGGEAGELFF.

The CDR3 region has the DNA TGTGCCAGCCGAGGGGGGGCGGCTGGAAACACCATATATTTT. Protein product: CASRGGAAGNTIYF. The genes are TRBV6-5 and TRBJ1-3; weak D call: TRBD1 (6 bases). Per the germline V gene, CDR1 is MNHEY and CDR2 is SVGAGI. The CDR3 runs to 14 residues. V was clipped by 8 bases and J by 2 bases, with 13 bases between them.

This chain links TRBV3-1 (or the pseudogene TRBV3-2) with TRBJ1-5; maybe TRBD1 (5 bases). Deletions cut 4 bases from V and 0 bases from J, with 13 bases between. The length of the CDR3 is 16 residues. Germline V gives CDR1 LGHDT, CDR2 YNNKEL (reference sequence). The CDR3 DNA reads as TGTGCCAGCAGCCTGGGAGGGACCTATAGCAATCAGCCCCAGCATTTT. Protein sequence: CASSLGGTYSNQPQHF.

This sequence joins TRBV19 and TRBJ1-5, with TRBD1 as a possible D gene (5 bases). This CDR3 is built from 15 residues. V was clipped by 4 bases and J by 0 bases, with 10 bases between them. Germline V gene data show CDR1 as LNHDA and CDR2 as SQIVND (reference sequence). This chain's CDR3 is CASSKAQGSNQPQHF. In nucleotides, the CDR3 is TGTGCCAGTAGTAAGGCGCAGGGTAGCAATCAGCCCCAGCATTTT.

The gene calls are TRBV5-1 and TRBJ1-2, with 11 bases identical to TRBD1. Germline V lookup: CDR1 SGHRS, CDR2 YFSETQ. This CDR3 has 14 residues. With V trimmed by 4 bases and J by 6 bases, 5 bases remained unmatched. CDR3 sequence: CASSGKDRGHGYTF. CDR3 in DNA: TGCGCCAGCAGCGGAAAGGACAGGGGGCATGGCTACACCTTC.

The chain uses TRBV2 and TRBJ1-5; 8 nucleotides align to TRBD1. The germline V gene has CDR1 SNHLY and CDR2 FYNNEI. The junction had 9 bases not matched to a gene; V was cut back by 7 bases and J by 4 bases. CDR3 length equals 15 residues. DNA for the CDR3: TGTGCCAGCACGCCGGGACAGGTCCTTAATCAGCCCCAGCATTTT. Its protein is CASTPGQVLNQPQHF.

CDR3 residues: CASSKPGQGTQYF. Written as DNA, the CDR3 is TGTGCCAGCAGCAAACCGGGACAGGGGACCCAGTACTTC. The chain links TRBV21-1 to TRBJ2-5; whether TRBD1, the table's D call, matches the DNA was not checked. TRBV21-1 is deemed a pseudogene. This CDR3 contains 13 residues.

Of note for this clone: In the same sample, other DNA sequences code for this CDR3. The chain joins TRBV5-4 to TRBJ2-7, with D perhaps matching TRBD1 (6 bases). Germline CDR1 reads SGHNT; CDR2 reads YYREEE (reference sequence). The CDR3 is made up of 12 amino acids. V lost 4 bases and J 3 bases, leaving 8 bases between the germline ends. CDR3 bases: TGTGCCAGCAGCCCACAGGGCTACGAGCAGTACTTC. This sequence encodes CASSPQGYEQYF.

The chain links TRBV6-1 to TRBJ2-1; 8 positions agree with TRBD1. The CDR3 sequence is 14 residues long. CDR1 and CDR2 from the germline V gene are MNHNS and SASEGT. After removal of 0 bases from V and 6 bases from J, the junction contained 1 base not matched to a gene. The CDR3 loop is CASSEAQGANEQFF. The CDR3 region has the DNA TGTGCCAGCAGTGAAGCCCAGGGGGCCAATGAGCAGTTCTTC.